This TCR beta chain was observed in a study of T cells in Graves' hyperthyroidism and ophthalmopathy. RNA transcripts gave rise to amplified TCR beta CDR3 regions. The HTBI primer set drove a first-round RT-PCR of the TCR CDR3. TCRdb ran MiXCR on the multiplex PCR reads and lists one entry per CDR3 protein. The sample shows nearly 600,000 distinct CDR3 sequences, 12% to 15% of them seen only once. As for this clonotype: Its target is unknown.

This CDR3 has 14 amino acids. Trimming took off 3 bases at V and 3 bases at J, with 10 bases between the two ends. Germline-derived CDR1 and CDR2 are SGDLS and YYNGEE. Regarding the study as a whole: Progression to ophthalmopathy was predicted a median of about six months early.

The TCR comes from a woman aged 18-30 years with Graves' ophthalmopathy. The chain employs TRBV9 and TRBJ2-1; the D gene is possibly TRBD2 (6 bases). Sequencing input: blood. The CDR3 DNA follows: TGTGCCAGCAGCGCAATAGCGGACTACAATGAGCAGTTCTTC. Translated, it gives CASSAIADYNEQFF.